This T cell receptor beta chain came from a study of blood T cell repertoires in COVID-19. Germline CDR1 reads SGDLS; CDR2 reads YYNGEE. V lost 3 bases, J lost 3 bases, and 7 bases stayed unmatched. The CDR3 consists of 15 residues. The table lists this clone with a few counts. Assay: immunoSEQ multiplex PCR; the TCRdb copy retains only in-frame clones and omits some. Among about 12,000 clones listed, about nine tenths were seen once. The receptor was derived from a human donor in a cohort sampled during active COVID-19. V usage is TRBV9 and J usage is TRBJ2-3; 7 bases line up with TRBD1. Sequences were obtained from peripheral blood. In DNA, the CDR3 is TGTGCCAGCAGCGACAGGGGTTGGGGTACAGATACGCAGTATTTT. Its protein is CASSDRGWGTDTQYF.